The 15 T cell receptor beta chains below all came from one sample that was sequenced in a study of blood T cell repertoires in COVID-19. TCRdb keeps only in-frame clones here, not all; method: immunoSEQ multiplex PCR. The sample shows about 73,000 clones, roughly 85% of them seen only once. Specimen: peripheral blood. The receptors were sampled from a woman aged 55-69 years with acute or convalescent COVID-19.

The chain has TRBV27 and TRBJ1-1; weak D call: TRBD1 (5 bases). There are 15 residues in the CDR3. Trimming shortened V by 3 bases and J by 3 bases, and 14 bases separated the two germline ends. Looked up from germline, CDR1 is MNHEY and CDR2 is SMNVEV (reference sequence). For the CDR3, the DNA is TGTGCCAGCAGTTTTACTAGCCAGGGCTACACTGAAGCTTTCTTT. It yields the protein CASSFTSQGYTEAFF.

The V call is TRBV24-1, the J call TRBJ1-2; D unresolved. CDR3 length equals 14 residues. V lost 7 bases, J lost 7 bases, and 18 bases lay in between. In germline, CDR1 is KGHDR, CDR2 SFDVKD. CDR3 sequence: CATRPDGERAGYTF. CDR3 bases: TGTGCCACCAGACCGGACGGGGAAAGGGCTGGCTACACCTTC.

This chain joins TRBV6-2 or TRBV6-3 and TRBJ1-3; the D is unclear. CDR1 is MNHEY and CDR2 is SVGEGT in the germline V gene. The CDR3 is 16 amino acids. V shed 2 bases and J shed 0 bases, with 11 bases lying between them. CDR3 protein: CASSYVRRDSGNTIYF. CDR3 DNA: TGTGCCAGCAGTTACGTACGGAGGGACTCTGGAAACACCATATATTTT.

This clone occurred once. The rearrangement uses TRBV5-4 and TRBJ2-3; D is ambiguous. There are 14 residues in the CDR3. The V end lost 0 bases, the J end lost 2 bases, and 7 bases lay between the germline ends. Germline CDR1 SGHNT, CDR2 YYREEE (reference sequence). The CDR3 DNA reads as TGTGCCAGCAGCTTGGGGCGGAACACAGATACGCAGTATTTT. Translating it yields CASSLGRNTDTQYF.

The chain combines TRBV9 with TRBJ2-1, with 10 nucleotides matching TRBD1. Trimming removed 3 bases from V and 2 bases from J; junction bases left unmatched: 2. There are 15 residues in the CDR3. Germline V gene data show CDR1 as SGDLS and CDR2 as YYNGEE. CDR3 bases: TGTGCCAGCAGCGCCGGGACAGGGGCCTACAATGAGCAGTTCTTC. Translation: CASSAGTGAYNEQFF.

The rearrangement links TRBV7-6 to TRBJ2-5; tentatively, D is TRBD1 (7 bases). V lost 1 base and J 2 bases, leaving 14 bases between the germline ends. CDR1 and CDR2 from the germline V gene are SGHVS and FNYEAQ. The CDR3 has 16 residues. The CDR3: CASSLEGAGGQETQYF. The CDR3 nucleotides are TGTGCCAGCAGCTTAGAGGGCGCAGGGGGGCAAGAGACCCAGTACTTC. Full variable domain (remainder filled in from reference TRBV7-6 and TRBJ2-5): GAGVSQSPRYKVTKRGQDVALRCDPISGHVSLYWYRQALGQGPEFLTYFNYEAQQDKSGLPNDRFSAERPEGSISTLTIQRTEQRDSAMYRCASSLEGAGGQETQYFGPGTRLLVL.

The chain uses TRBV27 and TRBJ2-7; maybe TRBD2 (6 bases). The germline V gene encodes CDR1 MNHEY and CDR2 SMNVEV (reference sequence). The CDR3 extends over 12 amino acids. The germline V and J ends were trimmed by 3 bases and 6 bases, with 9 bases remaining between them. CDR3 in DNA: TGTGCCAGCAGTTTTATCGGGGGCGAGCAGTACTTC. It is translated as CASSFIGGEQYF.

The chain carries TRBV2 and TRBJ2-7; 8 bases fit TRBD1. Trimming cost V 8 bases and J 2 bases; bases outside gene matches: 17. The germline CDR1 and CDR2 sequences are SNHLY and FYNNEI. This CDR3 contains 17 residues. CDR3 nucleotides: TGTGCCAGCGAGACCCGACAGGGGCGGGTGTTGGCCTACGAGCAGTACTTC. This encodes CASETRQGRVLAYEQYF.

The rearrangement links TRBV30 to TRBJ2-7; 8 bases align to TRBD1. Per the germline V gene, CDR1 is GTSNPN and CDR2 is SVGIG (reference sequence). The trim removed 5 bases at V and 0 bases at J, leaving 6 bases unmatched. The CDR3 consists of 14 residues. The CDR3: CAWASGGSSYEQYF. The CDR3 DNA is TGTGCCTGGGCTTCAGGGGGCTCCTCCTACGAGCAGTACTTC.

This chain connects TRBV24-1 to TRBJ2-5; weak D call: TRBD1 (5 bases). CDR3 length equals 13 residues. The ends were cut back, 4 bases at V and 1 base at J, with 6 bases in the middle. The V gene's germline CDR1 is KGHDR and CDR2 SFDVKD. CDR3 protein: CATSEGAQETQYF. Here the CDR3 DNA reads TGTGCCACCAGTGAAGGGGCCCAAGAGACCCAGTACTTC.

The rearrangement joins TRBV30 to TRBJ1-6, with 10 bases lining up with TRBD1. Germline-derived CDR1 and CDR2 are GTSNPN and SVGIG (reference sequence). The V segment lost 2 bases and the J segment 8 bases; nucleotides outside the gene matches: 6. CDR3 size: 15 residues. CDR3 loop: CAWSKGQGEDSPLHF. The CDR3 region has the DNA TGTGCCTGGAGTAAAGGACAGGGGGAGGATTCACCCCTCCACTTT.

CDR3 sequence reads: CASKGGTSTDTQYF. The CDR3 DNA reads TGTGCCAGCAAGGGCGGGACGAGCACAGATACGCAGTATTTT. The chain uses TRBV11-2 and TRBJ2-3; tentative D call: TRBD2 (6 bases). Trimming removed 7 bases from V and 0 bases from J, with 11 bases in between. The CDR3 runs to 14 residues. Germline V gene data show CDR1 as SGHAT and CDR2 as FQNNGV.

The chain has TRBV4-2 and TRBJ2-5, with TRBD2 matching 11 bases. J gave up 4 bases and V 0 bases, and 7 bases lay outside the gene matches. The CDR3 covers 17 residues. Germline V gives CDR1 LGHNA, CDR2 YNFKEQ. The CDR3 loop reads CASSQELSGLAAETQYF. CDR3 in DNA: TGTGCCAGCAGCCAAGAACTATCGGGACTAGCGGCAGAGACCCAGTACTTC.

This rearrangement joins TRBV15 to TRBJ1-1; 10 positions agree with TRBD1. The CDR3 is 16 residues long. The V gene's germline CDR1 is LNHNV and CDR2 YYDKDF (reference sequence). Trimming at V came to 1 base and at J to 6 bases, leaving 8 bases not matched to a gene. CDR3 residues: CATSRAGQGGKPEAFF. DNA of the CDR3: TGTGCCACCAGCAGAGCCGGACAGGGGGGGAAGCCTGAAGCTTTCTTT. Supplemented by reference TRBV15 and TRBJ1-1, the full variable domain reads DAMVIQNPRYQVTQFGKPVTLSCSQTLNHNVMYWYQQKSSQAPKLLFHYYDKDFNNEADTPDNFQSRRPNTSFCFLDIRSPGLGDTAMYLCATSRAGQGGKPEAFFGQGTRLTVV.

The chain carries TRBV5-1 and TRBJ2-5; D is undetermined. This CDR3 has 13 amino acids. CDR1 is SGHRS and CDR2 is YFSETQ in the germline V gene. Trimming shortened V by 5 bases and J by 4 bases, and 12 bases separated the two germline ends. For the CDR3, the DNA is TGCGCCAGCAGTCCCGAAAATAGAGAGACCCAGTACTTC. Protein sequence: CASSPENRETQYF.